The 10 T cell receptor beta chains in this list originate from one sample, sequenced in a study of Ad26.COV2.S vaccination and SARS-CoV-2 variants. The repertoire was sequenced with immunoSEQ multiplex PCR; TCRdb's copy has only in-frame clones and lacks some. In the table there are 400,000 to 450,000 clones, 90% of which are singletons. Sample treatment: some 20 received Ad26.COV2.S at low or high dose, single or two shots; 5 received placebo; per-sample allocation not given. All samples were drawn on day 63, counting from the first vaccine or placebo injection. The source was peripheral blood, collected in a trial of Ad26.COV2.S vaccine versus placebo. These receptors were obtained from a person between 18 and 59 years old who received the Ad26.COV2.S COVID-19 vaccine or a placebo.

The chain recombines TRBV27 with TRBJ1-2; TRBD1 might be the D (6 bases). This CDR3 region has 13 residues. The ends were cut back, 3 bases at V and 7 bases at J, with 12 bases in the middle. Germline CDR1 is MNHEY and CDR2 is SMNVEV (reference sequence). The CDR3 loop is CASSLSGVGGYTF. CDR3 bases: TGTGCCAGCAGTTTGTCAGGGGTAGGTGGCTACACCTTC.

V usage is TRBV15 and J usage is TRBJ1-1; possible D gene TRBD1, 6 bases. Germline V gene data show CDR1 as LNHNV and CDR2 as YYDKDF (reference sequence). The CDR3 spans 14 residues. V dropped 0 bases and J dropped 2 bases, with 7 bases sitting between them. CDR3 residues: CATSREGGNTEAFF. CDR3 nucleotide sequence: TGTGCCACCAGCAGAGAGGGGGGCAACACTGAAGCTTTCTTT.

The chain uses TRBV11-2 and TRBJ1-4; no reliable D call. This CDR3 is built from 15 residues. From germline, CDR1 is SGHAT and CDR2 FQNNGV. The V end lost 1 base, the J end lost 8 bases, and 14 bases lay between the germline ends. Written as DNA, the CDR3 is TGTGCCAGCAGCTTAGGTCTCTTGAACATAGAAAAACTGTTTTTT. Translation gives CASSLGLLNIEKLFF.

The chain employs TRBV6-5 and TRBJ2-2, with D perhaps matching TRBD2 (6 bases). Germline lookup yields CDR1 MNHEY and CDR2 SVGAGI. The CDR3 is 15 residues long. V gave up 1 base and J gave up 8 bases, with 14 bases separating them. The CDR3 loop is CASSYFGTGAGELFF. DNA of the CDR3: TGTGCCAGCAGTTACTTTGGGACTGGGGCTGGGGAGCTGTTTTTT.

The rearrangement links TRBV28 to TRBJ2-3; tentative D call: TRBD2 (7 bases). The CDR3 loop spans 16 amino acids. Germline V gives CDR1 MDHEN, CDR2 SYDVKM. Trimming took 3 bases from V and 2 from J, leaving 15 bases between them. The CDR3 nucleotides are TGTGCCAGCAGTTTGGGGGCAAGCGGGGTCACAGATACGCAGTATTTT. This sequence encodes CASSLGASGVTDTQYF.

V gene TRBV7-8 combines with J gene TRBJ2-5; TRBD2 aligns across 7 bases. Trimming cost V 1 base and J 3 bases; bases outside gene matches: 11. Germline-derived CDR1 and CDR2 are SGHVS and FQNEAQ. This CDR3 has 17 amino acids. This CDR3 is CASSLGLGRPPEETQYF. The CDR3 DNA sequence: TGTGCCAGCAGCTTAGGACTCGGGAGGCCCCCAGAAGAGACCCAGTACTTC.

As DNA, the CDR3 is TGTGCCAGCAGCAAAGGGGACGCAGGAAGACTCTACGAGCAGTACTTC. This codes for CASSKGDAGRLYEQYF. The genes are TRBV21-1 and TRBJ2-7. TRBV21-1 is a recognized pseudogene. The CDR3 is 16 residues long.

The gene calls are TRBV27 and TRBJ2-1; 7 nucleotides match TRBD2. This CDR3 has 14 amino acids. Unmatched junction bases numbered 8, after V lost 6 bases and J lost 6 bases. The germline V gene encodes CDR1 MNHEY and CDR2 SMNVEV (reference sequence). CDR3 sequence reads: CASRQAGPFNEQFF. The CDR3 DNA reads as TGTGCCAGCAGGCAAGCGGGACCCTTCAATGAGCAGTTCTTC.

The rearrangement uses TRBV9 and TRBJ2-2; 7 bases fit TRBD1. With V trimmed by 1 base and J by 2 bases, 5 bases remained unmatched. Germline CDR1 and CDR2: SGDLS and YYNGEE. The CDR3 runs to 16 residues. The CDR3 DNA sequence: TGTGCCAGCAGCGTATGGGACAGCACAAACACCGGGGAGCTGTTTTTT. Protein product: CASSVWDSTNTGELFF. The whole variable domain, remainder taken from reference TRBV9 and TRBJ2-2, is DSGVTQTPKHLITATGQRVTLRCSPRSGDLSVYWYQQSLDQGLQFLIQYYNGEERAKGNILERFSAQQFPDLHSELNLSSLELGDSALYFCASSVWDSTNTGELFFGEGSRLTVL.

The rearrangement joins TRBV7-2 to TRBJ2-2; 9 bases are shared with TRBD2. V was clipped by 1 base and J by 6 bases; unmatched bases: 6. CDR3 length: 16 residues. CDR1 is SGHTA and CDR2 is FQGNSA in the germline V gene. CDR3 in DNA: TGTGCCAGCAGCTTAGAGTCTAGCGGGACTCCCGGGGAGCTGTTTTTT. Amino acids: CASSLESSGTPGELFF.